The rows below give T cell receptor beta chains drawn from one sample of a study of T cells in Graves' hyperthyroidism and ophthalmopathy. One entry per CDR3 protein results from TCRdb running MiXCR on the multiplex PCR reads. The data hold about 640,000 distinct CDR3 sequences, with around 15% observed a single time. The sequenced material came from blood. These receptor sequences come from a woman in her forties or fifties with Graves' ophthalmopathy. Each CDR3 is given with its conserved first and last residue. D genes are given only for firm matches. Some rows mark clone size as missing; the rest say once, few, many or name a class of expanded clone.

clone_size: -
j_call: TRBJ2-2
d_call: TRBD2
v_call: TRBV7-9
cdr3_nt: TGTGCCAGCAGCTTTGGAGGGCTAGCGGGAGGCCCGAACACCGGGGAGCTGTTTTTT
cdr3_aa: CASSFGGLAGGPNTGELFF

clone_size: few
j_call: TRBJ1-1
d_call: TRBD1
v_call: TRBV15
cdr3_nt: TGTGCCACCAGCAGAGGACAGGGGGCGACGTCGACTGAAGCTTTCTTT
cdr3_aa: CATSRGQGATSTEAFF

clone_size: -
j_call: TRBJ2-3
d_call: TRBD2
v_call: TRBV7-2
cdr3_nt: TGTGCCAGCAGCCGAGGGGGGGGACTAGCCTTCACAGATACGCAGTATTTT
cdr3_aa: CASSRGGGLAFTDTQYF

clone_size: many
j_call: TRBJ1-2
d_call: TRBD1
v_call: TRBV7-9
cdr3_nt: TGTGCCAGCAGCCCATCTGGACAGGGGGCCTTTTCCTATGGCTACACCTTC
cdr3_aa: CASSPSGQGAFSYGYTF

clone_size: -
j_call: TRBJ1-6
d_call: -
v_call: TRBV6-5
cdr3_nt: TGTGCCAGCAGTTACTCCGAACAGGATAATTCACCCCTCCACTTT
cdr3_aa: CASSYSEQDNSPLHF

clone_size: -
j_call: TRBJ2-2
d_call: TRBD2
v_call: TRBV12-3/TRBV12-4
cdr3_nt: TGTGCCAGCACCATCATAATAGCGGGAGGGAACACCGGGGAGCTGTTTTTT
cdr3_aa: CASTIIIAGGNTGELFF

clone_size: many
j_call: TRBJ2-1
d_call: TRBD2
v_call: TRBV20-1
cdr3_nt: TGCAGTGCTAGAGACTACCTAGCGGGAACTTACAATGAGCAGTTCTTC
cdr3_aa: CSARDYLAGTYNEQFF

clone_size: many
j_call: TRBJ1-1
d_call: -
v_call: TRBV12-3/TRBV12-4
cdr3_nt: TGTGCCAGCAGTTTCACTCGCGCTGAAGCTTTCTTT
cdr3_aa: CASSFTRAEAFF

clone_size: many
j_call: TRBJ2-1
d_call: TRBD2
v_call: TRBV20-1
cdr3_nt: TGCAGTGCTAGTAGGACTAGCGGAGTATACAATGAGCAGTTCTTC
cdr3_aa: CSASRTSGVYNEQFF

clone_size: many
j_call: TRBJ1-5
d_call: -
v_call: TRBV29-1
cdr3_nt: TGCAGCGTTGTCCCGGACGGGGGACGCGATCAGCCCCAGCATTTT
cdr3_aa: CSVVPDGGRDQPQHF

clone_size: many
j_call: TRBJ2-3
d_call: -
v_call: TRBV11-3
cdr3_nt: TGTGCCAGCAGCTTAGTGGGTCTTTCGTCTAGCACAGATACGCAGTATTTT
cdr3_aa: CASSLVGLSSSTDTQYF

clone_size: few
j_call: TRBJ1-5
d_call: TRBD1
v_call: TRBV5-5
cdr3_nt: TGTGCCAGCAGCTTGGACAGGGGGTTTAGCAATCAGCCCCAGCATTTT
cdr3_aa: CASSLDRGFSNQPQHF

clone_size: many
j_call: TRBJ2-5
d_call: -
v_call: TRBV11-1
cdr3_nt: TGTGCCAGCAGCTTTGTGGAAGAGACCCAGTACTTC
cdr3_aa: CASSFVEETQYF

clone_size: many
j_call: TRBJ2-7
d_call: -
v_call: TRBV5-1
cdr3_nt: TGCGCCAGCAGAAAAGCCGCCGGGGGGCTCTACGAGCAGTACTTC
cdr3_aa: CASRKAAGGLYEQYF

clone_size: few
j_call: TRBJ2-2
d_call: -
v_call: TRBV2
cdr3_nt: TGTGCCAGCAACCAGGCGAACACCGGGGAGCTGTTTTTT
cdr3_aa: CASNQANTGELFF

clone_size: -
j_call: TRBJ1-2
d_call: TRBD1
v_call: TRBV5-6
cdr3_nt: TGTGCCAGCAGCTTTCGGGACAGGGGGTATGGCTACACCTTC
cdr3_aa: CASSFRDRGYGYTF

clone_size: -
j_call: TRBJ2-1
d_call: TRBD1
v_call: TRBV18
cdr3_nt: TGTGCCAGCTCAAACAGGGGGCTTAGCGGGCTAACCTACAATGAGCAGTTCTTC
cdr3_aa: CASSNRGLSGLTYNEQFF

clone_size: many
j_call: TRBJ2-1
d_call: TRBD2
v_call: TRBV20-1
cdr3_nt: TGCAGTGCTAGAGCAGGGCTGCTAGCGGGGACCTACAATGAGCAGTTCTTC
cdr3_aa: CSARAGLLAGTYNEQFF

clone_size: -
j_call: TRBJ2-1
d_call: TRBD2
v_call: TRBV29-1
cdr3_nt: TGCAGCGTCACGGGACTAGCGGGTTTCCCCTACAATGAGCAGTTCTTC
cdr3_aa: CSVTGLAGFPYNEQFF

clone_size: -
j_call: TRBJ2-7
d_call: -
v_call: TRBV12-5
cdr3_nt: TGTGCTAGTGGTTTGGTACGAAGCGAGCAGTACTTC
cdr3_aa: CASGLVRSEQYF

clone_size: -
j_call: TRBJ1-3
d_call: -
v_call: TRBV6-6
cdr3_nt: TGTGCCAGCAGTTACAAAGGGGGCTCTGGAAACACCATATATTTT
cdr3_aa: CASSYKGGSGNTIYF

clone_size: many
j_call: TRBJ2-4
d_call: TRBD1
v_call: TRBV30
cdr3_nt: TGTGCCTGGAGTGTTTCACAGGGGGCGGACATTCAGTACTTC
cdr3_aa: CAWSVSQGADIQYF

clone_size: many
j_call: TRBJ1-6
d_call: -
v_call: TRBV30
cdr3_nt: TGTGCCTGGAGTGTATGGGAGAGCTCCTATAATTCACCCCTCCACTTT
cdr3_aa: CAWSVWESSYNSPLHF

clone_size: few
j_call: TRBJ2-7
d_call: -
v_call: TRBV6-1
cdr3_nt: TGTGCCAGCAGTTACCCCCTGTCGGGATCTTACGAGCAGTACTTC
cdr3_aa: CASSYPLSGSYEQYF

clone_size: few
j_call: TRBJ1-2
d_call: -
v_call: TRBV4-1
cdr3_nt: TGCGCCAGCAGCCAAGAGTACAGGGCTGGCTACACCTTC
cdr3_aa: CASSQEYRAGYTF

clone_size: many
j_call: TRBJ2-2
d_call: TRBD2
v_call: TRBV12-3/TRBV12-4
cdr3_nt: TGTGCCAGCAGTTTTGGCGGGAGGGCGTCCGGGGAGCTGTTTTTT
cdr3_aa: CASSFGGRASGELFF

clone_size: few
j_call: TRBJ2-7
d_call: TRBD2
v_call: TRBV7-9
cdr3_nt: TGTGCCAGCAGCTTTGGCGGGAGTGGCTCCTACGAGCAGTACTTC
cdr3_aa: CASSFGGSGSYEQYF

clone_size: -
j_call: TRBJ2-7
d_call: TRBD2
v_call: TRBV29-1
cdr3_nt: TGCAGCGTTGTAAGCGGGACTCTCTCCTACGAGCAGTACTTC
cdr3_aa: CSVVSGTLSYEQYF

clone_size: -
j_call: TRBJ2-1
d_call: -
v_call: TRBV24-1
cdr3_nt: TGTGCCACCAGGAAATTAGGTGGCAATGAGCAGTTCTTC
cdr3_aa: CATRKLGGNEQFF

clone_size: -
j_call: TRBJ2-1
d_call: -
v_call: TRBV19
cdr3_nt: TGTGCCAGTAGTATGGGCGTTAGGTCCTACAATGAGCAGTTCTTC
cdr3_aa: CASSMGVRSYNEQFF

clone_size: many
j_call: TRBJ2-6
d_call: TRBD1
v_call: TRBV27
cdr3_nt: TGTGCCAGCAGTTCACAGGGGTTTCGCTCTGGGGCCAACGTCCTGACTTTC
cdr3_aa: CASSSQGFRSGANVLTF

clone_size: -
j_call: TRBJ1-5
d_call: TRBD1
v_call: TRBV28
cdr3_nt: TGTGCCAGCAGTTCACAGGGGGCTTTTCGGCCCCAGCATTTT
cdr3_aa: CASSSQGAFRPQHF

clone_size: -
j_call: TRBJ2-3
d_call: TRBD1
v_call: TRBV9
cdr3_nt: TGTGCCAGCAGCGCCGGGACAGGGAACACAGATACGCAGTATTTT
cdr3_aa: CASSAGTGNTDTQYF

clone_size: -
j_call: TRBJ2-2
d_call: -
v_call: TRBV9
cdr3_nt: TGTGCCAGCAGCGTAGAAATGGCGACCTCCGGGGAGCTGTTTTTT
cdr3_aa: CASSVEMATSGELFF

clone_size: many
j_call: TRBJ2-5
d_call: TRBD1
v_call: TRBV28
cdr3_nt: TGTGCCAGCAGTTTACTAGGGGGCGGCCAAGAGACCCAGTACTTC
cdr3_aa: CASSLLGGGQETQYF

clone_size: few
j_call: TRBJ2-2
d_call: TRBD1
v_call: TRBV28
cdr3_nt: TGTGCCAGCAGTTTAGGACTGACAGGGGGCGTCATTGTCGCCGGGGAGCTGTTTTTT
cdr3_aa: CASSLGLTGGVIVAGELFF

clone_size: many
j_call: TRBJ1-2
d_call: -
v_call: TRBV7-8
cdr3_nt: TGTGCCAGCAGCTCGGGTTGGGCCGAGTCTAACTATGGCTACACCTTC
cdr3_aa: CASSSGWAESNYGYTF

clone_size: many
j_call: TRBJ2-3
d_call: -
v_call: TRBV6-1
cdr3_nt: TGTGCCAGCAGTGAAAACAAGGGTTCCACAGATACGCAGTATTTT
cdr3_aa: CASSENKGSTDTQYF

clone_size: many
j_call: TRBJ2-2
d_call: TRBD2
v_call: TRBV7-8
cdr3_nt: TGTGCCAGCAGCTTACTGGGACTAGCGGGTCTGGAAACCGGGGAGCTGTTTTTT
cdr3_aa: CASSLLGLAGLETGELFF

clone_size: many
j_call: TRBJ1-5
d_call: TRBD1
v_call: TRBV2
cdr3_nt: TGTGCCAGCAGCGGGACAGGGGGCATGCAGCCCCAGCATTTT
cdr3_aa: CASSGTGGMQPQHF

clone_size: -
j_call: TRBJ2-5
d_call: TRBD1
v_call: TRBV11-2
cdr3_nt: TGTGCCAGCAGCTTAGGGGACAGGGGGCGCCTGGAGACCCAGTACTTC
cdr3_aa: CASSLGDRGRLETQYF